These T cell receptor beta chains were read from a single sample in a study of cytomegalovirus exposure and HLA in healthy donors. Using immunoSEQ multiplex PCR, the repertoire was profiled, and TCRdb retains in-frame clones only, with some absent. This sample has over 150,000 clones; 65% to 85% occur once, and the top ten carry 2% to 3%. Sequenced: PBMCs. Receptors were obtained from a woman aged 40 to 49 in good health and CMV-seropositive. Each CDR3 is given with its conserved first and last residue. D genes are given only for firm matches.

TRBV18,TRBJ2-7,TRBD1,CASSPLGERGLYEQYF,TGTGCCAGCTCACCTCTGGGTGAGAGGGGGCTGTACGAGCAGTACTTC
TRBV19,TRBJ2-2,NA,CASLGRGNTGELFF,TGTGCCAGCCTCGGGCGGGGGAACACCGGGGAGCTGTTTTTT
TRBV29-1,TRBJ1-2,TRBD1,CSVEVGRGRFLSGYTF,TGCAGCGTTGAAGTGGGCAGGGGGCGGTTCTTGAGTGGCTACACCTTC
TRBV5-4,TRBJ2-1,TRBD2,CASSLTSGTYNEQFF,TGTGCCAGCAGCTTGACTAGCGGAACCTACAATGAGCAGTTCTTC
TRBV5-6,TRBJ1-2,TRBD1,CASSPNLGQGDGYTF,TGTGCCAGCAGCCCAAATTTAGGACAGGGGGATGGCTACACCTTC
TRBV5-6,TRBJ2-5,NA,CASSPQWQETQYF,TGTGCCAGCAGCCCGCAGTGGCAAGAGACCCAGTACTTC
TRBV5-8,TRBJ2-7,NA,CASSRGPSLSYEQYF,TGTGCCAGCAGCCGGGGTCCCTCTTTATCCTACGAGCAGTACTTC
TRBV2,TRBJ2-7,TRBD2,CASSSSGRAYEQYF,TGTGCCAGCAGCTCTAGCGGGAGGGCCTACGAGCAGTACTTC
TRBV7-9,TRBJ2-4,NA,CASSLSNIQYF,TGTGCCAGCAGCTTGTCGAACATTCAGTACTTC
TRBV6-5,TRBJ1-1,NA,CASTLGGGGWTEAFF,TGTGCCAGCACCCTGGGAGGGGGGGGGTGGACTGAAGCTTTCTTT
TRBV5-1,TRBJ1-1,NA,CASSPTSSFEAFF,TGCGCCAGCAGCCCTACGAGTAGTTTTGAAGCTTTCTTT
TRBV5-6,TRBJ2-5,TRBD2,CASSSMAGGSETQYF,TGTGCCAGCAGCTCCATGGCGGGAGGCTCGGAGACCCAGTACTTC
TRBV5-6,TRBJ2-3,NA,CASRTSRGTDTQYF,TGTGCCAGCAGGACTAGTCGCGGCACAGATACGCAGTATTTT
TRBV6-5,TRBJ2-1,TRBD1,CASSNRQGAYNEQFF,TGTGCCAGCAGTAACCGACAGGGGGCATACAATGAGCAGTTCTTC
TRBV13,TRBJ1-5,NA,CASSFQGALGPQHF,TGTGCCAGCAGCTTTCAAGGGGCCCTAGGGCCCCAGCATTTT
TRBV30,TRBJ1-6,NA,CAWGPKTDYNSPLHF,TGTGCCTGGGGCCCCAAGACAGACTATAATTCACCCCTCCACTTT
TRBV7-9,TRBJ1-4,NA,CASSLAGGNEKLFF,TGTGCCAGCAGCTTAGCGGGGGGGAATGAAAAACTGTTTTTT